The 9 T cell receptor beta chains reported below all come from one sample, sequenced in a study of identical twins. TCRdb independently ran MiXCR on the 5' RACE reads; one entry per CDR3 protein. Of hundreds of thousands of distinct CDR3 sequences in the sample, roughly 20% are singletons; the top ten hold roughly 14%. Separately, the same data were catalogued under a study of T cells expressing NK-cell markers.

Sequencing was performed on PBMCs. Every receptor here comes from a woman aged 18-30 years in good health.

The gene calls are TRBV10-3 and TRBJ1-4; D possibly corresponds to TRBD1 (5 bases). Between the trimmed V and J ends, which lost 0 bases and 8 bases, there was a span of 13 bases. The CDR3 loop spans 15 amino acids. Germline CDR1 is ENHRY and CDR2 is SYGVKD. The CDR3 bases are TGTGCCATCAGTGAGTCGCCACTCCGGGGCGAAAAACTGTTTTTT. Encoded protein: CAISESPLRGEKLFF.

This CDR3 is CASSFPTRVVGHEQFF. DNA for the CDR3: TGCGCCAGCAGTTTTCCGACTAGAGTGGTTGGCCATGAGCAGTTCTTC. The chain couples TRBV5-1 to TRBJ2-1; D perhaps matches TRBD2 (6 bases). This CDR3 region has 16 residues. From germline, CDR1 is SGHRS and CDR2 YFSETQ. V lost 5 bases and J lost 8, with 23 bases in between. Based on the CDR3 plus reference TRBV5-1 and TRBJ2-1, the full variable domain is KAGVTQTPRYLIKTRGQQVTLSCSPISGHRSVSWYQQTPGQGLQFLFEYFSETQRNKGNFPGRFSGRQFSNSRSEMNVSTLELGDSALYLCASSFPTRVVGHEQFFGPGTRLTVL.

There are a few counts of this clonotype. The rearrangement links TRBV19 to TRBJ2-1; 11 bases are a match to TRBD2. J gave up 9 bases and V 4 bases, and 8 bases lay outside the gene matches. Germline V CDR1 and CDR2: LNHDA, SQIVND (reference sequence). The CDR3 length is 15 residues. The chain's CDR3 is CASSTLGTSGSEQFF. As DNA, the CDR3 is TGTGCCAGTAGTACACTAGGGACTAGCGGCAGTGAGCAGTTCTTC.

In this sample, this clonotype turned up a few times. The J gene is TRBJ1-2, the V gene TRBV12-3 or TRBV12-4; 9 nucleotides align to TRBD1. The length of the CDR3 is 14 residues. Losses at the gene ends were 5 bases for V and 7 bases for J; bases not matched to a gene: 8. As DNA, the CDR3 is TGTGCCAGCAGTACAAAAACGGGACAGGGTGGCTACACCTTC. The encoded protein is CASSTKTGQGGYTF.

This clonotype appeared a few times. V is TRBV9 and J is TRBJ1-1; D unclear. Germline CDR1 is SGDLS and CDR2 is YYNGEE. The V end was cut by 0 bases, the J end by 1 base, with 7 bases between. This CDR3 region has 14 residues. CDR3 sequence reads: CASSVDAGNTEAFF. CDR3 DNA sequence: TGTGCCAGCAGCGTAGATGCGGGGAACACTGAAGCTTTCTTT. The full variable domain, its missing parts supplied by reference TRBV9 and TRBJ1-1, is DSGVTQTPKHLITATGQRVTLRCSPRSGDLSVYWYQQSLDQGLQFLIQYYNGEERAKGNILERFSAQQFPDLHSELNLSSLELGDSALYFCASSVDAGNTEAFFGQGTRLTVV.

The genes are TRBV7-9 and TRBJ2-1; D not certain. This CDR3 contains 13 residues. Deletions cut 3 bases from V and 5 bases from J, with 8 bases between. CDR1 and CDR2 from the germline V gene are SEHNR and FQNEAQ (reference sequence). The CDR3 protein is CASSFLVDNEQFF. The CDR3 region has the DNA TGTGCCAGCAGCTTCCTAGTCGACAATGAGCAGTTCTTC.

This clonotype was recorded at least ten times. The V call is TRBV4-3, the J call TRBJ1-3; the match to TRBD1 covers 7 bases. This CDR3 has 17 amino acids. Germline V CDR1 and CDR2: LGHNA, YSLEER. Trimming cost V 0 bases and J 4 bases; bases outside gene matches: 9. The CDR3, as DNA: TGCGCCAGCAGCCAAGAAGTACGGACAGGAGGGGGAAACACCATATATTTT. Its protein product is CASSQEVRTGGGNTIYF.

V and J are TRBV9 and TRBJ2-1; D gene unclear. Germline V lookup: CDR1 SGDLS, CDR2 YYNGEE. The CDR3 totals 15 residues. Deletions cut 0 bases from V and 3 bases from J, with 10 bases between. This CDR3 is CASSVGGWNYNEQFF. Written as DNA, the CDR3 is TGTGCCAGCAGCGTAGGCGGCTGGAACTACAATGAGCAGTTCTTC.

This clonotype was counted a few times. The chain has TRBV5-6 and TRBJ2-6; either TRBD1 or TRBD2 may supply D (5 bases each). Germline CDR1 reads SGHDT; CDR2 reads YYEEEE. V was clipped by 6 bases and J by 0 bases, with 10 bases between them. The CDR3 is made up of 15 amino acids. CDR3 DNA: TGTGCCAGCACCCTCGGGGCCTCTGGGGCCAACGTCCTGACTTTC. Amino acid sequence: CASTLGASGANVLTF.